A single sample gave rise to the 8 T cell receptor beta chains below, sequenced in a study of T cell responses to AZD1222 COVID-19 vaccine. TCRdb keeps only in-frame clones here, not all; method: immunoSEQ multiplex PCR. The sample lists some 81,000 clones, about 89% seen once, with roughly 10% in the top ten. Here the sequenced sample was peripheral blood, taken 28 days after the second AZD1222 dose. These receptors were obtained from an adult who received the AZD1222 COVID-19 vaccine.

The chain joins TRBV29-1 to TRBJ1-1; no reliable D call. The length of the CDR3 is 12 residues. The V gene's germline CDR1 is SQVTM and CDR2 ANQGSEA. V lost 5 bases, J lost 0 bases, and 7 bases lay in between. The CDR3 nucleotides are TGCAGCGTTCAGTATATGAACACTGAAGCTTTCTTT. Encoded protein: CSVQYMNTEAFF.

The DNA of the CDR3 is TGTGCCAGCAGCTTTTGGGGACAGGGAGGTTCCACTGAAGCTTTCTTT. Its translation is CASSFWGQGGSTEAFF. J is TRBJ1-1 and V is TRBV7-9, with TRBD1 matching 9 bases. Germline loops: CDR1 SEHNR, CDR2 FQNEAQ (reference sequence). V dropped 3 bases and J dropped 4; count of bases not matched to a gene: 9. CDR3 length: 16 residues.

This clone turned up a few times. The junction departs from germline at one end; a sequencing error may be responsible. V gene TRBV28 combines with J gene TRBJ1-1; D remains ambiguous. The CDR3 has 12 amino acids. Germline values: CDR1 MDHEN, CDR2 SYDVKM. CDR3: CQTIAMNTEAFF. In DNA form, the CDR3 reads TGCCAGACGATTGCCATGAACACTGAAGCTTTCTTT.

The V call is TRBV28, the J call TRBJ2-7, with 7 positions matching TRBD2. Trimming removed 6 bases from V and 3 bases from J; junction bases left unmatched: 8. CDR1 and CDR2 (germline): MDHEN, SYDVKM. The length of the CDR3 is 14 residues. The CDR3 loop is CASRPGLGDYEQYF. In nucleotides, the CDR3 is TGTGCCAGCAGACCCGGACTAGGAGACTACGAGCAGTACTTC.

This chain joins TRBV27 and TRBJ1-2, with unresolved D. Trimming left V 5 bases short and J 2 bases short, with 15 bases between. Germline assignment: CDR1 MNHEY and CDR2 SMNVEV (reference sequence). CDR3 size: 15 residues. This CDR3 is CASSGRVESNYGYTF. DNA of the CDR3: TGTGCCAGCAGTGGCCGGGTGGAATCCAACTATGGCTACACCTTC.

This clone is medium-sized by share. The chain uses TRBV9 and TRBJ2-2; D uncertain. The CDR3 is 14 amino acids. V shed 4 bases and J shed 2 bases, with 9 bases lying between them. Germline CDR1 is SGDLS and CDR2 is YYNGEE. The CDR3 nucleotides are TGTGCCAGCAGCATAATGCTCAACACCGGGGAGCTGTTTTTT. This encodes CASSIMLNTGELFF.

The J gene is TRBJ2-3, the V gene TRBV9; the D gene is possibly TRBD2 (5 bases). In germline, CDR1 is SGDLS, CDR2 YYNGEE. The CDR3 spans 16 residues. V was clipped by 4 bases and J by 0 bases, with 15 bases between them. The CDR3 DNA reads as TGTGCCAGCAGCCTAGAGGGCAGGACCAGCACAGATACGCAGTATTTT. Translated: CASSLEGRTSTDTQYF.

V is TRBV1 and J is TRBJ1-5. TRBV1 is labeled a pseudogene. The CDR3 consists of 20 residues. The CDR3 is CTSPTSGSPDPVGSNQPQHF. The CDR3 DNA sequence: TGCACCAGTCCTACAAGTGGCTCCCCGGATCCCGTTGGTAGCAATCAGCCCCAGCATTTT.